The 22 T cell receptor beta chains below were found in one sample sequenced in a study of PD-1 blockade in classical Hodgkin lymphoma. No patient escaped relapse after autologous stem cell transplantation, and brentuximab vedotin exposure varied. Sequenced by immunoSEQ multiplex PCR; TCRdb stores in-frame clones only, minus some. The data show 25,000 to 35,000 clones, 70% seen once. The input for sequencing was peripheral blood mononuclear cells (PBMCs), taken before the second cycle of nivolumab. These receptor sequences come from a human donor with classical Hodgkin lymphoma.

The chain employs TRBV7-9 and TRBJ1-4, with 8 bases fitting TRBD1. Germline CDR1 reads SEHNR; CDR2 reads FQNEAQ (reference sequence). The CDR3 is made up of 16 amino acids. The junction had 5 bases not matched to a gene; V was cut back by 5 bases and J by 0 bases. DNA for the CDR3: TGTGCCAGCAGCACGGGACAGGTATCAACTAATGAAAAACTGTTTTTT. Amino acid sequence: CASSTGQVSTNEKLFF.

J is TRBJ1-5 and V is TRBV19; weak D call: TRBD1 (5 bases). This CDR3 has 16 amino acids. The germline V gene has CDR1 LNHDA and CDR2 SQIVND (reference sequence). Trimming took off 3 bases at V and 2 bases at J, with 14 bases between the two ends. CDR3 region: CASSILPGTGNQPQHF. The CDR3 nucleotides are TGTGCCAGTAGTATCCTACCGGGGACGGGCAATCAGCCCCAGCATTTT.

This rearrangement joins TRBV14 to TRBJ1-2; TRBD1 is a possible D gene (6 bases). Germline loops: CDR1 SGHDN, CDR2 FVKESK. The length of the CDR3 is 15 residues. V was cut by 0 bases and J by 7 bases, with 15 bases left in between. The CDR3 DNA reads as TGTGCCAGCAGCCAAGAATTGAAGGGGGGAAGTGGCTACACCTTC. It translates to CASSQELKGGSGYTF. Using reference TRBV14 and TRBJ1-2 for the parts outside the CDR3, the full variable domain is EAGVTQFPSHSVIEKGQTVTLRCDPISGHDNLYWYRRVMGKEIKFLLHFVKESKQDESGMPNNRFLAERTGGTYSTLKVQPAELEDSGVYFCASSQELKGGSGYTFGSGTRLTVV.

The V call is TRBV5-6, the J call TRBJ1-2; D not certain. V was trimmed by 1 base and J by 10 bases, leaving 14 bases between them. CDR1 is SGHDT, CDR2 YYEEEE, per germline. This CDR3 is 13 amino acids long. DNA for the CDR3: TGTGCCAGCAGCTTGCCAGGTCGCAACCTCTACACCTTC. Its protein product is CASSLPGRNLYTF.

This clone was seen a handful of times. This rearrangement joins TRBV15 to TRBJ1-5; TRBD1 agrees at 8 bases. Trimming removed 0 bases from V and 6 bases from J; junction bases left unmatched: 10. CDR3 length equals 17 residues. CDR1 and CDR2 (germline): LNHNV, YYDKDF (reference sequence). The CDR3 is CATSRDLGWTGSQPQHF. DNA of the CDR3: TGTGCCACCAGCAGAGATTTGGGATGGACAGGGAGTCAGCCCCAGCATTTT.

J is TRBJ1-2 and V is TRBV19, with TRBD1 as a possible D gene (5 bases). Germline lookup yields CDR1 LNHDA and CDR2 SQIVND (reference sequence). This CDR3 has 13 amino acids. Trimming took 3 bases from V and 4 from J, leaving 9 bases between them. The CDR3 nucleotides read TGTGCCAGTAGTATCCCGGGGGTCTATGGCTACACCTTC. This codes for CASSIPGVYGYTF.

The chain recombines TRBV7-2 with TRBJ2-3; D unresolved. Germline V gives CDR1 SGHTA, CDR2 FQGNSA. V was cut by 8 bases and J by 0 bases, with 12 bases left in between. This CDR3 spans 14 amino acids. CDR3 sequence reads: CASRGTYSTDTQYF. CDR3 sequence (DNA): TGTGCCAGCCGCGGCACTTACAGCACAGATACGCAGTATTTT.

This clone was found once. The CDR3 reads CSVTGQGSGYEQYF. As DNA, the CDR3 is TGCAGCGTTACCGGACAGGGGTCGGGGTACGAGCAGTACTTC. This rearrangement joins TRBV29-1 to TRBJ2-7, with 9 bases fitting TRBD1. V lost 5 bases, J lost 4 bases, and 9 bases stayed unmatched. The CDR3 runs 14 residues. Germline V gene data show CDR1 as SQVTM and CDR2 as ANQGSEA.

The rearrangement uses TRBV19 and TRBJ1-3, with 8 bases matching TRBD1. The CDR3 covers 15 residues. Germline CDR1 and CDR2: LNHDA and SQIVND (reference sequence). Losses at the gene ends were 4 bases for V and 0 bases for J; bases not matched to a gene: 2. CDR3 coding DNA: TGTGCCAGTAGTACGGGACAGGCCTCTGGAAACACCATATATTTT. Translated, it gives CASSTGQASGNTIYF.

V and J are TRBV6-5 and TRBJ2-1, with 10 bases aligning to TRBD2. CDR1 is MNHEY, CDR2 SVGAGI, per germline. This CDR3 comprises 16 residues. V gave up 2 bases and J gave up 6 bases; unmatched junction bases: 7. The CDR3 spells CASSYQAGGYGNEQFF. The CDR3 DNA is TGTGCCAGCAGTTACCAAGCGGGGGGGTACGGCAATGAGCAGTTCTTC.

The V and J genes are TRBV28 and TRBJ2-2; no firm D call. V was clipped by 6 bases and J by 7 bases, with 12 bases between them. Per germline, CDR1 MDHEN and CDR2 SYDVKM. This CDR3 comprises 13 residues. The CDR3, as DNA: TGTGCCAGCAGCCCCGTAGGGTACGGGGAGCTGTTTTTT. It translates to CASSPVGYGELFF.

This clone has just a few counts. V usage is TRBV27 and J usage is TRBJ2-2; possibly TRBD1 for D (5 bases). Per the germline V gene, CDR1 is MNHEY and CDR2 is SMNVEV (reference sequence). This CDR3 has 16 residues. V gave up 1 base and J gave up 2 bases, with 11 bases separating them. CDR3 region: CASSLLRRVNTGELFF. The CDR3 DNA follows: TGTGCCAGCAGTTTATTGCGCAGGGTTAACACCGGGGAGCTGTTTTTT.

CDR3 DNA sequence: TGTGCCAGCAGTTTCGGACGAGAGAACACTGAAGCTTTCTTT. It codes for CASSFGRENTEAFF. The genes are TRBV6-6 and TRBJ1-1; D remains unclear. The germline gives CDR1 MNHNY, CDR2 SVGAGI (reference sequence). The ends were cut back, 4 bases at V and 1 base at J, with 10 bases in the middle. The CDR3 sequence is 14 residues long.

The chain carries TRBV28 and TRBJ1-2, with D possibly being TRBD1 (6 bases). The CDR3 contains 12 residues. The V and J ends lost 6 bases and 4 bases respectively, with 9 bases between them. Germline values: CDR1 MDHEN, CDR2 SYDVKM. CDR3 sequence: CASSGQLYGYTF. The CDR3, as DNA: TGTGCCAGCAGCGGACAGCTCTATGGCTACACCTTC.

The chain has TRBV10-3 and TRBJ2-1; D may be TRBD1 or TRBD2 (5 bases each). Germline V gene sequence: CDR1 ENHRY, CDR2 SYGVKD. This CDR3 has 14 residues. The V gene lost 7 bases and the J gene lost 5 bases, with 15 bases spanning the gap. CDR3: CAIKGTASNNEQFF. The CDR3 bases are TGTGCCATCAAGGGGACCGCGAGCAACAATGAGCAGTTCTTC.

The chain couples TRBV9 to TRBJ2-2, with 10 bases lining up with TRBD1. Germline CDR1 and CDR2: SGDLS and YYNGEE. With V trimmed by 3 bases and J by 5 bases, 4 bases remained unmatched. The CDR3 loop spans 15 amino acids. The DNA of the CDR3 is TGTGCCAGCAGCGGGGGGACAGGGGAGACCGGGGAGCTGTTTTTT. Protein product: CASSGGTGETGELFF.

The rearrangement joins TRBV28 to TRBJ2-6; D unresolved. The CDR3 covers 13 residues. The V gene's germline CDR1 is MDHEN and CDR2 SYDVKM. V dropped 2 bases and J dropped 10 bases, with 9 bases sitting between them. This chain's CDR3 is CASSLAGRNVLTF. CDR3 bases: TGTGCCAGCAGTTTAGCCGGACGGAACGTCCTGACTTTC.

The CDR3 is CASSFSGQDYGYTF. CDR3 in DNA: TGTGCCAGCAGTTTCTCCGGACAGGACTATGGCTACACCTTC. The J gene is TRBJ1-2, the V gene TRBV28, with 7 bases identical to TRBD1. The CDR3 length is 14 residues. J gave up 3 bases and V 3 bases, and 4 bases lay outside the gene matches. Germline V gene lookup returns CDR1 MDHEN and CDR2 SYDVKM.

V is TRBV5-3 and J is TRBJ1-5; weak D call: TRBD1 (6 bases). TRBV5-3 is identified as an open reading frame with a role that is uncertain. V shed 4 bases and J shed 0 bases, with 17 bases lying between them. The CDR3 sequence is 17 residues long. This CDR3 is CARSPPGTPSSNQPQHF. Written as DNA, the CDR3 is TGTGCCAGAAGCCCCCCGGGGACACCAAGTAGCAATCAGCCCCAGCATTTT.

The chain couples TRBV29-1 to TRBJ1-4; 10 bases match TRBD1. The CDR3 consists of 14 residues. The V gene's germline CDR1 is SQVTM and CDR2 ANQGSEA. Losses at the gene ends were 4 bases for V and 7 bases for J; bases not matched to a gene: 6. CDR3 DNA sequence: TGCAGCGTTGGGACCGGGACAGGGGCTGAAAAACTGTTTTTT. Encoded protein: CSVGTGTGAEKLFF.

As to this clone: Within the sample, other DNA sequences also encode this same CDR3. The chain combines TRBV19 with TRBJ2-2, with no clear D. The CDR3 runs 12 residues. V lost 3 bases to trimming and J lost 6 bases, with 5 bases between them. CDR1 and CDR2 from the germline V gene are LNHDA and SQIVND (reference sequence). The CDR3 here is CASSILSGELFF. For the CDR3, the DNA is TGTGCCAGTAGTATTTTATCCGGGGAGCTGTTTTTT.

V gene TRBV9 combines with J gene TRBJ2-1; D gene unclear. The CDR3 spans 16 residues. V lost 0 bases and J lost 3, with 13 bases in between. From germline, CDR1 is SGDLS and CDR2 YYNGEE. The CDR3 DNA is TGTGCCAGCAGCGTAGCCTTGTCAGGAATCTACAATGAGCAGTTCTTC. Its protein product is CASSVALSGIYNEQFF.